A single TCR beta chain is shown here with its context. The data derive from a study of CD8 T cells in Susac syndrome. Trimming removed 3 bases from V and 9 bases from J; junction bases left unmatched: 7. The CDR3 has 14 residues. Germline CDR1 is MDHEN and CDR2 is SYDVKM. The authors reverse transcribed roughly 0.5 to 1 ug RNA with random hexamers. Multiplex PCR with immunoSEQ amplified the TCR beta CDR3 across 54 Vbeta and 13 Jbeta. TCRdb processed the immunoSEQ multiplex PCR reads anew with MiXCR; each CDR3 protein has one entry. The sample has around 190,000 distinct CDR3 sequences, about 95% seen once. From blood CD8+ and CD4+ T cells, the TCR beta chain was sequenced. The TEMRA cells underwent FACS enrichment, while the CD8+ and CD4+ T cells underwent negative isolation.

The sequenced sample was CD4+ T cells from PBMCs. This chain connects TRBV28 to TRBJ2-1; TRBD1 aligns across 8 bases. The sequence was collected from a human donor in good health. The chain's CDR3 is CASSLSQGASEQFF. CDR3 in DNA: TGTGCCAGCAGTTTGAGCCAGGGGGCAAGTGAGCAGTTCTTC.